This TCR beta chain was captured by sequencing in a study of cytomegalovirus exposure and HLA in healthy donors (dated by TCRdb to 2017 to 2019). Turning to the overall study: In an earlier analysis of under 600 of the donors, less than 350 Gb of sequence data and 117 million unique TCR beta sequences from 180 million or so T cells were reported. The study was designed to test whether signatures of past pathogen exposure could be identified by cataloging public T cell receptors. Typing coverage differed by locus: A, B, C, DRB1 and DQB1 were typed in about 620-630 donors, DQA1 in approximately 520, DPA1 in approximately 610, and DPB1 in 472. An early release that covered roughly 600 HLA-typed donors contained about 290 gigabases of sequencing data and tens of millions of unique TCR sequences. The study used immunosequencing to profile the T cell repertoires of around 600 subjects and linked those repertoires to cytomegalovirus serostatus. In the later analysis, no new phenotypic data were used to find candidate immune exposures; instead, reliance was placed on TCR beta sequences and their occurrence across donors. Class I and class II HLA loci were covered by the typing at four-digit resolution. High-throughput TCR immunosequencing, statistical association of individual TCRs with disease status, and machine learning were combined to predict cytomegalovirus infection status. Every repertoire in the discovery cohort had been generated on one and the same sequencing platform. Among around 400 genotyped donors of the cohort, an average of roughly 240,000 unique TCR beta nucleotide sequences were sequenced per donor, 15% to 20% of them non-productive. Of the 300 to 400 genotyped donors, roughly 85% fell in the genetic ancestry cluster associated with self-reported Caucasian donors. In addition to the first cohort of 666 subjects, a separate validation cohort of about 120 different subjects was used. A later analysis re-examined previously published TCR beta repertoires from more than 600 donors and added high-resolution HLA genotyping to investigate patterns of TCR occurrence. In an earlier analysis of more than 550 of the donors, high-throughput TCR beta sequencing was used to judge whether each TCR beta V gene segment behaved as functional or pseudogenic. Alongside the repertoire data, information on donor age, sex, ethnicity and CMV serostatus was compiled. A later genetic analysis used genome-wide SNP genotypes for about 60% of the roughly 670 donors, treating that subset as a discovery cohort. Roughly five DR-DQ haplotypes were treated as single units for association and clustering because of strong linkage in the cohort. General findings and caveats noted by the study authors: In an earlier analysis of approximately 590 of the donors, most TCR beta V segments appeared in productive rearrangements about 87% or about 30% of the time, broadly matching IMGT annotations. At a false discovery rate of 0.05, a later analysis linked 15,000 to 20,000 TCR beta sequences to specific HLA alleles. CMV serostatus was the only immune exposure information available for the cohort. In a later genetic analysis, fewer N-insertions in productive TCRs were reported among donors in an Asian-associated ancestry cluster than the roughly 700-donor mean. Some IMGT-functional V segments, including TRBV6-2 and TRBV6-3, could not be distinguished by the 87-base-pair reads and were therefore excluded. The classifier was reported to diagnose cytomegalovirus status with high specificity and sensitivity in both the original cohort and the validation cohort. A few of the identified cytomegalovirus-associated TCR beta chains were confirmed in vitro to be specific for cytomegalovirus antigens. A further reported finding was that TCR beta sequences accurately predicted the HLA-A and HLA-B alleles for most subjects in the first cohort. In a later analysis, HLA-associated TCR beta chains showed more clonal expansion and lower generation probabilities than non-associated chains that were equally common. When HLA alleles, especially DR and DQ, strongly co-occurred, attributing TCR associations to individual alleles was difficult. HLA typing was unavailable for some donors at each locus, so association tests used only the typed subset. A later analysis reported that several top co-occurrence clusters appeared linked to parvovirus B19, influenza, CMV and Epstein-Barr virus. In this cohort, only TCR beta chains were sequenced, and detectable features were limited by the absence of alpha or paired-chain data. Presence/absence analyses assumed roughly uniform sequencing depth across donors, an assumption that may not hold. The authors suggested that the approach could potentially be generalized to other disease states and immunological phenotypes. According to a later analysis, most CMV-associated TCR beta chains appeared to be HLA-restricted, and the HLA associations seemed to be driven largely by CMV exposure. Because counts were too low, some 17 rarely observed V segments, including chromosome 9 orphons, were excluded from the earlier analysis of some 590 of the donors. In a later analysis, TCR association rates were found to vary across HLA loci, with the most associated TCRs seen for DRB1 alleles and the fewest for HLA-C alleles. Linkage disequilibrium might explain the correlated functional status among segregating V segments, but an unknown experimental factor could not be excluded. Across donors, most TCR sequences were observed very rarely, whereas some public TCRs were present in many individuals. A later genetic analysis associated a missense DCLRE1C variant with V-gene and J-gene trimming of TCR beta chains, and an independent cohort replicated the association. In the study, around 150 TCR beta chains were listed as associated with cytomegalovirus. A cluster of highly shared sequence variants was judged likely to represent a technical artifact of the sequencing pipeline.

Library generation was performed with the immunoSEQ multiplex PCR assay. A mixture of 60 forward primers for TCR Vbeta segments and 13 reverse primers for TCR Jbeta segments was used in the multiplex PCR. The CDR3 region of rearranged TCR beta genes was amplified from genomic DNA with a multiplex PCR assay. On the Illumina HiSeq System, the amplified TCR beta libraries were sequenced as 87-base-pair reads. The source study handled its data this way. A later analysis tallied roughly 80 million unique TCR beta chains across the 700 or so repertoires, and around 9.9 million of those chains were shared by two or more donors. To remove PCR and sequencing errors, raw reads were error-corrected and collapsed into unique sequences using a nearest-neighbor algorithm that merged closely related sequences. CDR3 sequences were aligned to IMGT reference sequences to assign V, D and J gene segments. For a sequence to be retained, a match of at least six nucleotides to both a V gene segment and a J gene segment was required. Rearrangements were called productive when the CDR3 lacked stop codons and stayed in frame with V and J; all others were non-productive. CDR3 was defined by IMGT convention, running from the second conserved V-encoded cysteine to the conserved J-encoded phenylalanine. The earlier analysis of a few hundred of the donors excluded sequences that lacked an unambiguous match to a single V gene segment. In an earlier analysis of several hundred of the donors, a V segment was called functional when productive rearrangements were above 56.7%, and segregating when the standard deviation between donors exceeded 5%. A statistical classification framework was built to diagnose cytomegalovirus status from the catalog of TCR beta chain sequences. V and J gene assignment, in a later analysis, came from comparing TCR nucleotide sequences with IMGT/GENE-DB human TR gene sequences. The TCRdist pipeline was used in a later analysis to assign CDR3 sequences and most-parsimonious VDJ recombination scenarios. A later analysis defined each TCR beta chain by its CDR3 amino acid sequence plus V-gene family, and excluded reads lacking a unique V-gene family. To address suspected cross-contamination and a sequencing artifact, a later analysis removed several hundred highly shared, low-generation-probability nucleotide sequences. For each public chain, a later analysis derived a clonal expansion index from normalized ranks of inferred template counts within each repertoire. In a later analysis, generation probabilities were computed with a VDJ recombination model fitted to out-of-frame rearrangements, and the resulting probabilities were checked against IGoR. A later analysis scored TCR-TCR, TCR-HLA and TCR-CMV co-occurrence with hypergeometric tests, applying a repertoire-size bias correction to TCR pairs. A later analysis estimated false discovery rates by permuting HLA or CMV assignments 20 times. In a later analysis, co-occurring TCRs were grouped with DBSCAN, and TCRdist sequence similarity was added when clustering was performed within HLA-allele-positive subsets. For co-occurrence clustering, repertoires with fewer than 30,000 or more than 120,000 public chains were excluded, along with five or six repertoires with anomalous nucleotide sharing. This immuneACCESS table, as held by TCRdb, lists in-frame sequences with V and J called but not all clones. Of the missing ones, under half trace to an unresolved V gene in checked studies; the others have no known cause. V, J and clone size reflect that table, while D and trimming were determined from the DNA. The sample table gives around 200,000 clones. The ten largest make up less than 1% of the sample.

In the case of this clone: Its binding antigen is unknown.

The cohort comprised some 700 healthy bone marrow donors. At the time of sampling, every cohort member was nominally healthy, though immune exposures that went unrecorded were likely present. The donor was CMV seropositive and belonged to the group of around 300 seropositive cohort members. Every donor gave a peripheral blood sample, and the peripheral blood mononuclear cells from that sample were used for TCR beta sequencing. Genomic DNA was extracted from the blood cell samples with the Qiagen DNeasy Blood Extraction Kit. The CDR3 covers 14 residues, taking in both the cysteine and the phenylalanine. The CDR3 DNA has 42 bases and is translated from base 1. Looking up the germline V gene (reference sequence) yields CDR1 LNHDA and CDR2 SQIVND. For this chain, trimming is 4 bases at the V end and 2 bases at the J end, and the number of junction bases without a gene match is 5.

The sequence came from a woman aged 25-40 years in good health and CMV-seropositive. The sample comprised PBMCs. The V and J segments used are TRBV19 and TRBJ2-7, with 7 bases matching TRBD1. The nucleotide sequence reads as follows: TGTGCCAGTAGTACGGACAGGCGTCCCTACGAGCAGTACTTC. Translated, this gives CASSTDRRPYEQYF.